These 27 T cell receptor beta chains share one sample of origin, sequenced in a study of blood T cell repertoires in COVID-19. TCRdb's table, derived via immunoSEQ multiplex PCR, lists solely in-frame clones and lacks some. The data show roughly 190,000 clones, 82% seen once. The sequencing sample was made of PBMCs or T cells enriched from blood (not recorded which). The receptors shown here come from a woman aged 60 to 75 with acute COVID-19.

This clone was seen a few times. The CDR3 DNA sequence: TGTGCCAGCAGTTTACCCCAGGGCCCCCCCACCTTC. Its protein is CASSLPQGPPTF. The rearrangement uses TRBV27 and TRBJ1-2; a possible D gene is TRBD1 (5 bases). Per the germline V gene, CDR1 is MNHEY and CDR2 is SMNVEV (reference sequence). There are 12 residues in the CDR3. V shed 2 bases and J shed 13 bases, with 14 bases lying between them.

This sequence joins TRBV29-1 and TRBJ2-5; 9 bases line up with TRBD2. The CDR3 covers 13 residues. The junction had 6 bases not matched to a gene; V was cut back by 7 bases and J by 3 bases. Looked up from germline, CDR1 is SQVTM and CDR2 is ANQGSEA. CDR3 bases: TGCAGCGCCACCAGCGGGGGGAAAGAGACCCAGTACTTC. This codes for CSATSGGKETQYF.

J is TRBJ1-5 and V is TRBV7-9; 8 bases align to TRBD1. The CDR3 extends over 16 amino acids. Germline trimming cut 7 bases from V and 2 bases from J; bases unmatched to any gene: 10. The germline CDR1 and CDR2 sequences are SEHNR and FQNEAQ (reference sequence). The CDR3 protein is CASTMAGGFGNQPQHF. The CDR3 DNA reads as TGTGCCAGCACGATGGCAGGGGGCTTTGGCAATCAGCCCCAGCATTTT.

CDR3 residues: CASSRTGGVGELFF. The CDR3 DNA reads TGTGCCAGCAGCAGGACAGGGGGCGTCGGGGAGCTGTTTTTT. The gene calls are TRBV6-5 and TRBJ2-2, with 11 bases fitting TRBD1. CDR1 and CDR2 (germline): MNHEY, SVGAGI. The CDR3 covers 14 residues. Losses at the gene ends were 6 bases for V and 7 bases for J; bases not matched to a gene: 4.

The gene calls are TRBV18 and TRBJ1-5; 8 bases map to TRBD1. V lost 4 bases, J lost 2 bases, and 4 bases stayed unmatched. The CDR3 sequence is 15 residues long. CDR1 is KGHSH, CDR2 LQKENI, per germline. The CDR3 reads CASSLTGVGNQPQHF. CDR3 in DNA: TGTGCCAGCTCACTGACAGGGGTTGGCAATCAGCCCCAGCATTTT.

This clone was counted at least ten times. The chain has TRBV7-9 and TRBJ2-5; perhaps TRBD2 as D (6 bases). V lost 1 base to trimming and J lost 2 bases, with 8 bases between them. The germline V gene encodes CDR1 SEHNR and CDR2 FQNEAQ (reference sequence). This CDR3 has 14 amino acids. The CDR3 is CASSLGGTQETQYF. CDR3 DNA: TGTGCCAGCAGCTTAGGCGGGACTCAAGAGACCCAGTACTTC.

This clone has more than one count but fewer than ten. The chain links TRBV12-3 or TRBV12-4 to TRBJ1-2, with 7 bases fitting TRBD1. The CDR3 has 12 amino acids. The ends lost 6 bases at V and 12 bases at J; junction bases unmatched: 10. Here the CDR3 reads CASSPLNRGHTF. CDR3 sequence (DNA): TGTGCCAGCAGCCCCCTCAACAGGGGACACACCTTC.

The rearrangement uses TRBV6-4 and TRBJ1-4, with D uncertain. The CDR3 is 16 amino acids. Germline V gene lookup returns CDR1 MRHNA and CDR2 SNTAGT. V was shortened by 0 bases and J by 7 bases, with 15 bases between the two germline ends. The CDR3 DNA sequence: TGTGCCAGCAGTGACTCGATAGAGTGGTCCGTTGAAAAACTGTTTTTT. This encodes CASSDSIEWSVEKLFF.

The V and J genes are TRBV28 and TRBJ2-4, with 8 bases matching TRBD2. V shed 10 bases and J 5 bases; nucleotides not matched to a gene: 7. This CDR3 has 13 residues. CDR1 MDHEN and CDR2 SYDVKM come from the germline V gene. The CDR3: CATRGGAQNIQYF. CDR3 DNA: TGTGCCACCCGGGGGGGGGCGCAAAACATTCAGTACTTC. The variable domain in full, with the rest retrieved from reference TRBV28 and TRBJ2-4, is DVKVTQSSRYLVKRTGEKVFLECVQDMDHENMFWYRQDPGLGLRLIYFSYDVKMKEKGDIPEGYSVSREKKERFSLILESASTNQTSMYLCATRGGAQNIQYFGAGTRLSVL.

The chain couples TRBV1 to TRBJ2-7; no check of the table's D call, TRBD2, against the DNA was made. TRBV1 is shown as a pseudogene. This CDR3 comprises 14 residues. CDR3 loop: CTSSPGVFSYEQYV. CDR3 in DNA: TGCACCAGCAGCCCGGGGGTTTTCTCCTACGAGCAGTACGTC.

The chain is built from TRBV30 and TRBJ2-1; 7 nucleotides align to TRBD2. CDR1 GTSNPN and CDR2 SVGIG come from the germline V gene (reference sequence). The CDR3 extends over 15 amino acids. The junction had 8 bases not matched to a gene; V was cut back by 4 bases and J by 2 bases. The CDR3 spells CAWTPMAGAYNEQFF. The CDR3 DNA is TGTGCCTGGACTCCTATGGCGGGAGCCTACAATGAGCAGTTCTTC.

This clone has just a few counts. V is TRBV6-2 or TRBV6-3 and J is TRBJ1-6, with D perhaps matching TRBD1 (5 bases). The ends were cut back, 2 bases at V and 9 bases at J, with 11 bases in the middle. There are 14 residues in the CDR3. In germline, CDR1 is MNHEY, CDR2 SVGEGT. CDR3 amino acids: CASSYQMGLSPLHF. Here the CDR3 DNA reads TGTGCCAGCAGTTACCAGATGGGGCTTTCACCCCTCCACTTT.

The chain uses TRBV30 and TRBJ2-3, with 12 bases lining up with TRBD2. CDR1 and CDR2 from the germline V gene are GTSNPN and SVGIG (reference sequence). This CDR3 has 17 amino acids. Trimming cost V 1 base and J 2 bases; bases outside gene matches: 7. The CDR3 region has the DNA TGTGCCTGGAGTGGCCGACTAGCGGGGGCCTACACAGATACGCAGTATTTT. It specifies CAWSGRLAGAYTDTQYF.

The chain combines TRBV9 with TRBJ2-7; D possibly corresponds to TRBD2 (5 bases). This CDR3 comprises 15 residues. The ends were cut back, 0 bases at V and 2 bases at J, with 12 bases in the middle. Germline loops: CDR1 SGDLS, CDR2 YYNGEE. The CDR3 nucleotides are TGTGCCAGCAGCGTAGGAGAGGGCCTGGCCTACGAGCAGTACTTC. This sequence encodes CASSVGEGLAYEQYF.

This clone was seen a handful of times. This chain connects TRBV5-1 to TRBJ1-4; D is uncertain. The CDR3 consists of 20 residues. CDR1 is SGHRS and CDR2 is YFSETQ in the germline V gene. V lost 0 bases and J lost 0, with 21 bases in between. The CDR3 loop reads CASSLGTGRDLVATNEKLFF. CDR3 sequence (DNA): TGCGCCAGCAGCTTGGGTACGGGTCGTGACCTGGTTGCAACTAATGAAAAACTGTTTTTT.

This clone was seen only a few times. The V gene is TRBV5-4, the J gene TRBJ1-2, with a weak D call TRBD1 (5 bases). There are 15 residues in the CDR3. Germline V gene lookup returns CDR1 SGHNT and CDR2 YYREEE (reference sequence). V was clipped by 4 bases and J by 3 bases, with 16 bases between them. CDR3 bases: TGTGCCAGCAGCCGGGGACCGAGCGGGGACTATGGCTACACCTTC. Translation gives CASSRGPSGDYGYTF. Variable domain in full (rest from reference TRBV5-4 and TRBJ1-2): ETGVTQSPTHLIKTRGQQVTLRCSSQSGHNTVSWYQQALGQGPQFIFQYYREEENGRGNFPPRFSGLQFPNYSSELNVNALELDDSALYLCASSRGPSGDYGYTFGSGTRLTVV.

CDR3 protein: CASSTRDFTSGNTIYF. As DNA, the CDR3 is TGTGCCAGCTCAACCAGGGATTTCACCTCTGGAAACACCATATATTTT. This chain connects TRBV18 to TRBJ1-3; D is perhaps TRBD1 (5 bases). The length of the CDR3 is 16 residues. V lost 5 bases to trimming and J lost 0 bases, with 14 bases between them. CDR1 KGHSH and CDR2 LQKENI come from the germline V gene.

Regarding this clone: Other DNA sequences of this sample code for an identical CDR3. V usage is TRBV10-3 and J usage is TRBJ2-2; 7 bases match TRBD2. Germline V gene sequence: CDR1 ENHRY, CDR2 SYGVKD. V shed 11 bases, J shed 7 bases, and the junction held 13 bases outside the gene matches. The CDR3 is made up of 14 amino acids. The DNA of the CDR3 is TGTGCCTCGGGACTGGCGGGAGCCGGCGGGGAGCTGTTTTTT. Amino acids: CASGLAGAGGELFF.

This chain uses TRBV2 with TRBJ1-2, with 8 bases that match TRBD1. The CDR3 extends over 17 amino acids. Unmatched junction bases numbered 10, after V lost 2 bases and J lost 2 bases. CDR1 and CDR2 from the germline V gene are SNHLY and FYNNEI. The CDR3 DNA follows: TGTGCCAGCAGTGAACCCAAAAACCGGACAGGGAACTATGGCTACACCTTC. Its protein product is CASSEPKNRTGNYGYTF.

V and J are TRBV27 and TRBJ1-3; D is undetermined. The CDR3 runs 15 residues. The V end was cut by 5 bases, the J end by 2 bases, with 13 bases between. Germline V gives CDR1 MNHEY, CDR2 SMNVEV (reference sequence). This chain's CDR3 is CASSPGTTPGNTIYF. The CDR3 DNA sequence: TGTGCCAGCAGTCCAGGAACGACCCCTGGAAACACCATATATTTT.

The chain carries TRBV30 and TRBJ2-1; 8 bases align to TRBD2. This CDR3 region has 13 residues. Losses at the gene ends were 4 bases for V and 9 bases for J; bases not matched to a gene: 8. CDR1 GTSNPN and CDR2 SVGIG come from the germline V gene (reference sequence). The CDR3 DNA is TGTGCCTGGACTCGGGGGGGCCCGGGTGAGCAGTTCTTC. Encoded protein: CAWTRGGPGEQFF.

The chain carries TRBV19 and TRBJ2-5; possible D gene TRBD2, 6 bases. The CDR3 length is 14 residues. The ends were cut back, 6 bases at V and 1 base at J, with 12 bases in the middle. Germline V gene sequence: CDR1 LNHDA, CDR2 SQIVND (reference sequence). The CDR3 region has the DNA TGTGCCAGTAGCGACGGGGGACTCCAAGAGACCCAGTACTTC. Its translation: CASSDGGLQETQYF. Complete variable domain (other parts from reference TRBV19 and TRBJ2-5): DGGITQSPKYLFRKEGQNVTLSCEQNLNHDAMYWYRQDPGQGLRLIYYSQIVNDFQKGDIAEGYSVSREKKESFPLTVTSAQKNPTAFYLCASSDGGLQETQYFGPGTRLLVL.

V usage is TRBV7-9 and J usage is TRBJ2-7; D is unclear. CDR1 is SEHNR and CDR2 is FQNEAQ in the germline V gene (reference sequence). CDR3 length equals 12 residues. Trimming left V 5 bases short and J 6 bases short, with 11 bases between. The CDR3 sequence is CASSPDAGEQYF. The CDR3 coding sequence is TGTGCCAGCAGCCCCGACGCAGGCGAGCAGTACTTC. Based on the CDR3 plus reference TRBV7-9 and TRBJ2-7, the full variable domain is DTGVSQNPRHKITKRGQNVTFRCDPISEHNRLYWYRQTLGQGPEFLTYFQNEAQLEKSRLLSDRFSAERPKGSFSTLEIQRTEQGDSAMYLCASSPDAGEQYFGPGTRLTVT.

The chain is built from TRBV4-1 and TRBJ2-3, with 11 nucleotides matching TRBD2. There are 22 residues in the CDR3. J lost 2 bases, V lost 4 bases, and 23 bases had no gene match. CDR1 is MGHRA, CDR2 YSYEKL, per germline. The CDR3 DNA is TGCGCCAGCAGCCTCCTAAAACGGGACAGGGTTCGACTAGCGGGGATCACAGATACGCAGTATTTT. Translation: CASSLLKRDRVRLAGITDTQYF.

The J gene is TRBJ1-2, the V gene TRBV27; D perhaps matches TRBD1 (5 bases). The ends were cut back, 0 bases at V and 1 base at J, with 12 bases in the middle. This CDR3 spans 16 amino acids. The germline CDR1 and CDR2 sequences are MNHEY and SMNVEV (reference sequence). For the CDR3, the DNA is TGTGCCAGCAGTTTATCCCGGGGACTCCTTAACTATGGCTACACCTTC. Its protein product is CASSLSRGLLNYGYTF.

V usage is TRBV9 and J usage is TRBJ2-2, with D tentatively TRBD2 (7 bases). Germline V gene lookup returns CDR1 SGDLS and CDR2 YYNGEE. The CDR3 length is 17 residues. Trimming took 4 bases from V and 1 from J, leaving 17 bases between them. CDR3 sequence (DNA): TGTGCCAGCAGCCTAACACAGGGAGGGCAGAACACCGGGGAGCTGTTTTTT. It yields the protein CASSLTQGGQNTGELFF.

This chain connects TRBV4-1 to TRBJ2-7; 7 bases map to TRBD1. The J segment lost 1 base and the V segment lost 4 bases, leaving 4 bases of the junction unmatched. Germline CDR1 is MGHRA and CDR2 is YSYEKL. The CDR3 is 14 residues long. The CDR3 nucleotides are TGCGCCAGCAGCCCCCGGGACAGTTCCTACGAGCAGTACTTC. Protein: CASSPRDSSYEQYF.